This T cell receptor (beta chain) was recovered during a study of shared clonotypes between healthy human individuals. As concerns this clone: Its specificity is unknown.

Study results and limitations: Unshared clonotypes carried lower generation probabilities than those common to all four donors.

The V gene's germline CDR1 is WNHNN and CDR2 SYGVQD (reference sequence). The CDR3 extends over 13 amino acids. The V end was cut by 3 bases, the J end by 4 bases, with 9 bases between. Roughly 27,000 T cell genomes, or 200 to 250 ng DNA, went into the sorted-subset replicate PCRs. Libraries were prepared by immunoSEQ multiplex PCR; TCRdb keeps only in-frame clonotypes and omits some of them. The profile shows under 600,000 clones, approximately 95% of them singletons. The rearrangement joins TRBV10-1 to TRBJ1-2; TRBD1 is a possible D gene (6 bases). The sequence was collected from a woman aged 25 to 45 in good health. Sample: naive CD4+ T cells sorted from blood. Subset here: CD45RA+ positively selected. CDR3 protein: CASSEGRGYGYTF. For the CDR3, the DNA is TGCGCCAGCAGTGAAGGCAGGGGCTATGGCTACACCTTC.